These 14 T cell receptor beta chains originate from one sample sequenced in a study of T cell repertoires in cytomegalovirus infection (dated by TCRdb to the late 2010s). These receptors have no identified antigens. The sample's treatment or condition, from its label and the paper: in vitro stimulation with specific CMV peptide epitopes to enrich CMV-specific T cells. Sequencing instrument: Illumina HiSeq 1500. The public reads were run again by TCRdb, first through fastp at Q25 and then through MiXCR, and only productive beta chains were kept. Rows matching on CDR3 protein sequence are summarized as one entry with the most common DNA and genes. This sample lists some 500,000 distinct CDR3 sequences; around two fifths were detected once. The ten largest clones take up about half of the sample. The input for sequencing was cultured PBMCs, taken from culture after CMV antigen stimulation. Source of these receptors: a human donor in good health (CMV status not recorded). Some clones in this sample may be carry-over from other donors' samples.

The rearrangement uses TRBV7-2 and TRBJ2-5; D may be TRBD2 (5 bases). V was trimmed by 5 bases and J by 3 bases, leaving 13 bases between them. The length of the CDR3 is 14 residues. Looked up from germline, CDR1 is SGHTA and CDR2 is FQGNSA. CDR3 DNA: TGTGCCAGCAGCCCCGGACGGGGAAAAGAGACCCAGTACTTC. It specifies CASSPGRGKETQYF.

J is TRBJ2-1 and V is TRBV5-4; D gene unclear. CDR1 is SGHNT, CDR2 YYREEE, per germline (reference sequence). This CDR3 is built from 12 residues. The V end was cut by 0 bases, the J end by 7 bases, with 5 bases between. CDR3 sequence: CASSLGQNEQFF. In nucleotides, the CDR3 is TGTGCCAGCAGCTTGGGGCAAAATGAGCAGTTCTTC.

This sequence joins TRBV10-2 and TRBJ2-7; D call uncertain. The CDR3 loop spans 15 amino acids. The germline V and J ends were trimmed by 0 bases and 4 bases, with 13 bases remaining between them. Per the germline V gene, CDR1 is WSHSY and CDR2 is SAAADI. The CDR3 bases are TGCGCCAGCAGTGAGTCAATATTCGCTATATACGAGCAGTACTTC. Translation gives CASSESIFAIYEQYF.

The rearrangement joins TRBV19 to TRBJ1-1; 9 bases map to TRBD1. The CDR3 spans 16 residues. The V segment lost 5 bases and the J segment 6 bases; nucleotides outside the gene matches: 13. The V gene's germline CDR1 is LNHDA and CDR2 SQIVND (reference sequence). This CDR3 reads CASSALQGATGAEAFF. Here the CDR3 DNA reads TGTGCCAGTAGTGCTCTACAGGGGGCAACAGGAGCTGAAGCTTTCTTT.

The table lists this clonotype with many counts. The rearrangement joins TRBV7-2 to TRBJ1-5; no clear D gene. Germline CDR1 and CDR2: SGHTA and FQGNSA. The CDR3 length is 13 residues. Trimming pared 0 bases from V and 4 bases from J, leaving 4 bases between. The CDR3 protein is CASSLAVNQPQHF. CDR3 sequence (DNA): TGTGCCAGCAGCTTAGCTGTAAATCAGCCCCAGCATTTT.

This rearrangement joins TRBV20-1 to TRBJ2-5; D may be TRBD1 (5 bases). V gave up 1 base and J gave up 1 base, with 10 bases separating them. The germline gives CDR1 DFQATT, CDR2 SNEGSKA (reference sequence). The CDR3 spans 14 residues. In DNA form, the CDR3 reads TGCAGTGCTAGAGGAGGCAGGGCCCAAGAGACCCAGTACTTC. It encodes CSARGGRAQETQYF.

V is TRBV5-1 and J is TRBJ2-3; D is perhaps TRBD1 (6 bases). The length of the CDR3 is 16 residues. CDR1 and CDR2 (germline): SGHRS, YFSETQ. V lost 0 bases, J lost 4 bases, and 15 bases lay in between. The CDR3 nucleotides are TGCGCCAGCAGCTTGGGGTCTAGCAGGGGATCAGATACGCAGTATTTT. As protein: CASSLGSSRGSDTQYF.

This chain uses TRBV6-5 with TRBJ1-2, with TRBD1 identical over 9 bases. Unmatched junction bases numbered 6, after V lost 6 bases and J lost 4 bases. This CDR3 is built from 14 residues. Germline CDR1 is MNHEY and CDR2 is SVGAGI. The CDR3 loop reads CASSRRDRAYGYTF. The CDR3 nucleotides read TGTGCCAGCAGCCGCCGGGACAGGGCCTATGGCTACACCTTC.

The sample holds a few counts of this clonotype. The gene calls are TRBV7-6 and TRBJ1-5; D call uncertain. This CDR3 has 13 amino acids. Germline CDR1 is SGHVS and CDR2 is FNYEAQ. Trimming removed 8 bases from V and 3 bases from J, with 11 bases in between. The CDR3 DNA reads TGTGCCAGCGCTCGGGCCGACAATCAGCCCCAGCATTTT. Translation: CASARADNQPQHF.

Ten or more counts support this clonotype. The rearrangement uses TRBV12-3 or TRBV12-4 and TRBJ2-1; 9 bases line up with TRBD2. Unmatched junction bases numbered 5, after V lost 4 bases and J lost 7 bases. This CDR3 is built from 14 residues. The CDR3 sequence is CASSWGGRANEQFF. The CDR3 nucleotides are TGTGCCAGCAGTTGGGGCGGGAGGGCGAATGAGCAGTTCTTC.

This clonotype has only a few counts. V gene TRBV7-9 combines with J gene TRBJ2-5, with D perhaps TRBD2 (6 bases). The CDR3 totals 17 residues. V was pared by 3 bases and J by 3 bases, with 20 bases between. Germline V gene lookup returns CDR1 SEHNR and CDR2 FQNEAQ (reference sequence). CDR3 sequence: CASSLWEAGPNKETQYF. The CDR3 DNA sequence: TGTGCCAGCAGCTTGTGGGAAGCGGGCCCAAACAAAGAGACCCAGTACTTC.

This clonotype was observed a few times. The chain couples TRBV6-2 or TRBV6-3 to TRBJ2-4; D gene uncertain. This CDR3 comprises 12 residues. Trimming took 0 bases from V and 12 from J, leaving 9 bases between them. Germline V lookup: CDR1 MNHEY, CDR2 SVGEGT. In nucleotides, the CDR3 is TGTGCCAGCAGTTACTCGAGAAGGAGTCAGTACTTC. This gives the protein CASSYSRRSQYF.

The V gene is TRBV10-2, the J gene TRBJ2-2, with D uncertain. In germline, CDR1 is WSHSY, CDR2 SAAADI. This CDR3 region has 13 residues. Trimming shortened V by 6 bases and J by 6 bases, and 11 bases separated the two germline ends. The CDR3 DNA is TGCGCCAGCAGCGGCAATTTTGCCGGGGAGCTGTTTTTT. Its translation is CASSGNFAGELFF.

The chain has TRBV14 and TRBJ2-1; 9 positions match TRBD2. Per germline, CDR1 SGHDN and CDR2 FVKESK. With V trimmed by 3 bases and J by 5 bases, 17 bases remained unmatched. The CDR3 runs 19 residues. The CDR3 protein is CASSHLAGGPSGWHNEQFF. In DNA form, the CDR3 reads TGTGCCAGCAGCCATCTGGCGGGAGGGCCAAGCGGGTGGCACAATGAGCAGTTCTTC. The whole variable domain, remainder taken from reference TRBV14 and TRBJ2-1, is EAGVTQFPSHSVIEKGQTVTLRCDPISGHDNLYWYRRVMGKEIKFLLHFVKESKQDESGMPNNRFLAERTGGTYSTLKVQPAELEDSGVYFCASSHLAGGPSGWHNEQFFGPGTRLTVL.